This T cell receptor beta chain derives from a study of Graves' ophthalmopathy and Graves' hyperthyroidism. Points from the study as a whole: Stable hyperthyroidism and ophthalmopathy were told apart by a 13-signature model, which achieved almost 90% sensitivity and around 80% specificity. Blood also carried most expanded thyroid clonotypes exceeding 0.001 frequency.

For repertoire sequencing, the TCR beta CDR3 regions were amplified from RNA transcripts. The library came from an HTBI-primed first-round RT-PCR and a second-round multiplex PCR. TCRdb used MiXCR to reprocess the multiplex PCR reads, holding one entry per CDR3 protein. The sample has a few hundred thousand distinct CDR3 sequences; 17% are singletons. This clonotype was picked up many times. Antigen: not known. Germline loops: CDR1 SGHRS, CDR2 YFSETQ. The CDR3 loop spans 15 amino acids. V dropped 5 bases and J dropped 0 bases, with 15 bases sitting between them. The sequence came from an adult woman with stable Graves' hyperthyroidism. The sequencing sample was made of peripheral blood. The chain combines TRBV5-1 with TRBJ2-7; D gene unclear. CDR3 region: CASREGISNSYEQYF. CDR3 coding DNA: TGCGCCAGCAGGGAAGGGATTTCCAACTCCTACGAGCAGTACTTC.